These 15 T cell receptor beta chains were all obtained from the same sample, sequenced in a study of T cell clones after liver transplantation. This table comes from immunoSEQ multiplex PCR, and its TCRdb copy is limited to in-frame clones, with some not included. The sample contains more than 8,000 clones, 75% to 80% of which appear only once. Sequences were derived from CD8+ T cells from blood, sampled before liver transplant. The receptors shown here come from a human donor who received a liver transplant.

The chain couples TRBV6-1 to TRBJ1-2; TRBD1 matches at 7 bases. The CDR3 contains 16 residues. The junction had 7 bases not matched to a gene; V was cut back by 0 bases and J by 3 bases. Germline V gene data show CDR1 as MNHNS and CDR2 as SASEGT. The CDR3 protein is CASSEAAGGLDYGYTF. CDR3 bases: TGTGCCAGCAGTGAAGCGGCAGGGGGGTTAGACTATGGCTACACCTTC.

The rearrangement joins TRBV25-1 to TRBJ2-1, with TRBD1 matching over 10 bases. Germline CDR1 is MGHDK and CDR2 is SYGVNS. The CDR3 totals 18 residues. The junction had 10 bases not matched to a gene; V was cut back by 2 bases and J by 3 bases. The CDR3 sequence: CASSERGWGQGIYNEQFF. Here the CDR3 DNA reads TGTGCCAGCAGTGAAAGGGGATGGGGACAGGGGATCTACAATGAGCAGTTCTTC.

V is TRBV6-4 and J is TRBJ2-5; 7 bases align to TRBD1. After removal of 0 bases from V and 5 bases from J, the junction contained 6 bases not matched to a gene. The CDR3 sequence is 15 residues long. The germline V gene encodes CDR1 MRHNA and CDR2 SNTAGT. CDR3 residues: CASSDSSGGVETQYF. CDR3 DNA: TGTGCCAGCAGTGACTCGTCAGGGGGTGTGGAGACCCAGTACTTC.

The chain uses TRBV20-1 and TRBJ1-1; D uncertain. Germline V lookup: CDR1 DFQATT, CDR2 SNEGSKA (reference sequence). The CDR3 is made up of 11 amino acids. V shed 8 bases and J shed 1 base, with 8 bases lying between them. CDR3 DNA sequence: TGCAGTAAATTGGCGAACACTGAAGCTTTCTTT. This sequence encodes CSKLANTEAFF.

This clone was detected only a few times. The gene calls are TRBV2 and TRBJ1-6, with a weak D call TRBD1 (6 bases). This CDR3 has 14 amino acids. Germline CDR1 and CDR2: SNHLY and FYNNEI. V lost 4 bases and J lost 10, with 14 bases in between. Here the CDR3 DNA reads TGTGCCAGCAGTGGGACAGAGGAGGGGTCACCCCTCCACTTT. Protein product: CASSGTEEGSPLHF.

The CDR3 reads CASSQELGQGIEQFF. For the CDR3, the DNA is TGCGCCAGCAGCCAAGAACTGGGACAGGGTATTGAGCAGTTCTTC. This rearrangement joins TRBV4-3 to TRBJ2-1, with 9 bases aligning to TRBD1. The V gene's germline CDR1 is LGHNA and CDR2 YSLEER. V lost 0 bases, J lost 9 bases, and 6 bases stayed unmatched. The CDR3 loop spans 15 amino acids.

This clone was recorded a few times. V gene TRBV27 combines with J gene TRBJ2-1; D uncertain. V dropped 1 base and J dropped 7 bases, with 11 bases sitting between them. The germline gives CDR1 MNHEY, CDR2 SMNVEV (reference sequence). This CDR3 contains 14 residues. CDR3 region: CASSLYKLLNEQFF. Here the CDR3 DNA reads TGTGCCAGCAGTTTATATAAGCTGCTGAATGAGCAGTTCTTC.

The chain combines TRBV9 with TRBJ2-7, with D possibly being TRBD1 (5 bases). CDR1 is SGDLS and CDR2 is YYNGEE in the germline V gene. CDR3 length: 16 amino acids. V lost 0 bases to trimming and J lost 0 bases, with 13 bases between them. The CDR3 loop is CASSVESQGNSYEQYF. Written as DNA, the CDR3 is TGTGCCAGCAGCGTAGAGAGTCAGGGTAACTCCTACGAGCAGTACTTC.

The sample holds one count of this clone. The chain is built from TRBV2 and TRBJ2-7, with a possible D match to TRBD1 (6 bases). Trimming pared 11 bases from V and 4 bases from J, leaving 15 bases between. Germline CDR1 reads SNHLY; CDR2 reads FYNNEI. This CDR3 has 12 residues. CDR3 sequence: CAGSGTIYEQYF. The CDR3 DNA reads TGTGCCGGGTCCGGGACAATTTACGAGCAGTACTTC.

J is TRBJ1-3 and V is TRBV7-2, with 7 bases lining up with TRBD1. Germline CDR1 reads SGHTA; CDR2 reads FQGNSA. V trimming: 6 bases; J trimming: 1 base; junction bases outside the gene matches: 9. The length of the CDR3 is 16 residues. The CDR3 sequence: CASSSTGFLSGNTIYF. The CDR3 DNA reads as TGTGCCAGCAGTTCGACAGGGTTTTTATCTGGAAACACCATATATTTT.

J is TRBJ1-6 and V is TRBV5-8; D remains unclear. Trimming removed 9 bases from V and 8 bases from J, with 12 bases in between. The V gene's germline CDR1 is SGHTS and CDR2 YDEGEE. The CDR3 is 12 amino acids. CDR3: CATESDDSPLHF. CDR3 nucleotides: TGTGCCACCGAGTCGGATGATTCACCCCTCCACTTT.

V is TRBV7-9 and J is TRBJ2-2; D uncertain. V gave up 2 bases and J gave up 0 bases, with 4 bases separating them. Germline V gene data show CDR1 as SEHNR and CDR2 as FQNEAQ (reference sequence). CDR3 length: 14 residues. CDR3 sequence (DNA): TGTGCCAGCAGCTTATTGTCGAACACCGGGGAGCTGTTTTTT. It encodes CASSLLSNTGELFF.

The chain is built from TRBV19 and TRBJ2-7; possibly TRBD1 or TRBD2 for D (6 bases each). This CDR3 is built from 14 residues. V was pared by 5 bases and J by 3 bases, with 14 bases between. Germline V gene sequence: CDR1 LNHDA, CDR2 SQIVND (reference sequence). The CDR3 nucleotides are TGTGCCAGTAGTCCCGGGGGCAGTGGCTACGAGCAGTACTTC. Translation: CASSPGGSGYEQYF. The variable domain in full, with the rest retrieved from reference TRBV19 and TRBJ2-7, is DGGITQSPKYLFRKEGQNVTLSCEQNLNHDAMYWYRQDPGQGLRLIYYSQIVNDFQKGDIAEGYSVSREKKESFPLTVTSAQKNPTAFYLCASSPGGSGYEQYFGPGTRLTVT.

This clone has only a few counts. The V call is TRBV7-2, the J call TRBJ2-7; D gene unclear. V was trimmed by 2 bases and J by 2 bases, leaving 4 bases between them. The CDR3 contains 12 residues. Germline CDR1 reads SGHTA; CDR2 reads FQGNSA. CDR3: CASSLFPYEQYF. Here the CDR3 DNA reads TGTGCCAGCAGCTTATTCCCCTACGAGCAGTACTTC.

The rearrangement uses TRBV11-3 and TRBJ2-7; the match to TRBD2 covers 7 bases. CDR1 is SGHNT, CDR2 YENEEA, per germline. The CDR3 has 16 amino acids. The V and J ends lost 0 bases and 6 bases, in that order; junction bases with no gene match: 11. In DNA form, the CDR3 reads TGTGCCAGCAGCTTAGAAGCAGCGGGGTTCCCCCTCGAGCAGTACTTC. This sequence encodes CASSLEAAGFPLEQYF.